This T cell receptor beta chain was sequenced for a study of blood T cell repertoires in COVID-19 (dated by TCRdb to about 2020). For the study in its entirety: Collaborator samples came from the United States, Italy and Spain and covered acute and convalescent phases of COVID-19. The prospective study material was composed of cDNA or gDNA derived from T cells, B-cell-depleted T cells, or PBMCs. Deeply sampled blood TCRbeta repertoires from subjects exposed to, actively infected with, or recovered from COVID-19 were included in the dataset. A freely available public database, intended as a resource for researchers studying the immune response to SARS-CoV-2, is where the repertoires were released. The samples were drawn from the first 160 participants of the ongoing ImmuneRACE study and from some 1,300 subjects provided by 6 global collaborators. Sample metadata almost always included a de-identified subject ID, COVID-19 status, age in years and sex. HLA class I and class II types, where available, came from metadata supplied by the sample provider rather than from assay-based typing. Overall study outcomes, separate from this receptor: How much clinical and demographic metadata was included differed by source and by participant, and the metadata was provided uncurated.

Collaborating institutions collected whole blood in K2EDTA tubes following their own protocols. For TCRbeta analysis, collaborator samples were shipped as frozen whole blood, as isolated PBMCs, or as DNA extracted from either sample type. Sequences MDHEN (CDR1) and SYDVKM (CDR2) are obtained from the germline V gene. The CDR3 sequence holds 16 residues, the cysteine and phenylalanine included. The kept DNA is CDR3 alone, 48 bases in frame from the first base. V ends up 4 bases short and J 0 bases short, with an unmatched junction base count of 6. TCRbeta CDR3 regions were amplified from genomic DNA using the immunoSEQ Assay, a bias-controlled multiplex PCR. In the source study's methods: Within the assay, amplification of reference gene primers was used to estimate how many nucleated cells each sample contained. To quantify the absolute abundance of each unique TCRbeta CDR3 rearrangement, sequence reads were collapsed and filtered. For each sample, productive Simpson clonality was calculated by taking the square root of Simpson's diversity index across productive rearrangements. TCRdb's version of the immuneACCESS table is confined to in-frame rearrangements and falls short of the full clone set. An unresolved V gene accounts for under half of the shortfall where checked; the remainder is of unknown origin. V, J and clone size reflect that table, while D and trimming were determined from the DNA. The sample yields 55,000 to 65,000 clones; roughly 93% were counted once. The top ten clones comprise less than 2% of the sample.

A note on this clone: Its recognized antigen is unknown. The record has no base qualities; no much larger clone is one base away.

The sample was peripheral blood. Recombination linked TRBV28 to TRBJ1-5; the central 7 bases match TRBD1. This TCR came from a human donor in a cohort sampled during active COVID-19. The sequence in DNA is TGTGCCAGCAGTTCAATTGGGACAGCTAGCAATCAGCCCCAGCATTTT. Its protein reads: CASSSIGTASNQPQHF.